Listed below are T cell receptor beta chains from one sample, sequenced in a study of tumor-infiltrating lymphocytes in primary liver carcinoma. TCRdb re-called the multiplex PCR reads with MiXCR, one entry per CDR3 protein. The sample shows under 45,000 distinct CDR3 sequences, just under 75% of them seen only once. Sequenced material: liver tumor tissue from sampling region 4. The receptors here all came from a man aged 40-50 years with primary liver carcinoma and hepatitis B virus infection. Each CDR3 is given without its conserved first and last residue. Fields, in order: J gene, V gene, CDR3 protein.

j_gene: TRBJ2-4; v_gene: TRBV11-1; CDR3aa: ASCPPGQGASKNIQY
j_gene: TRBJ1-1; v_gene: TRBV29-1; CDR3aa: SGYTGGFRTTEAF
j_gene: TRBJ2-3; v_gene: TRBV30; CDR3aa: ARSRSDTLY
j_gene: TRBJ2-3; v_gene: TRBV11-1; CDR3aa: ANSSARTDTQY
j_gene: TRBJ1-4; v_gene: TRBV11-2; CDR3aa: ASSLVQISTNDKLF
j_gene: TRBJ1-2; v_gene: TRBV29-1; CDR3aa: SVSLDGYYYGST
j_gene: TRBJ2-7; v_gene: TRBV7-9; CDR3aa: ANSPPGGLLGGEQY
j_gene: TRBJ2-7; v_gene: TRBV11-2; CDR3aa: AGNSNRNSYEWY
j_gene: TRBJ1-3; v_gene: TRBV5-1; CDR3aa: ASSPREMTNTIY
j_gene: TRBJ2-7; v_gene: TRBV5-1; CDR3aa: ASSAWGGSSYEQY
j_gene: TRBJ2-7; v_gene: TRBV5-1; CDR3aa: ASSLNPGSILYEQY
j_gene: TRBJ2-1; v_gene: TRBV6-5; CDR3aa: ASSYSAGWVSYNEQF
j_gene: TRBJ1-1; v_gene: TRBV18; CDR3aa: ASSPQLAPPNSEAF
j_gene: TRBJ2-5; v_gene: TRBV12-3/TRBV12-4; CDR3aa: VNSSERTGKTQY
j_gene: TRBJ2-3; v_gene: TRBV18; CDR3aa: ASSQLQGTDTQY
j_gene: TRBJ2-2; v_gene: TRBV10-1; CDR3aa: ASSGTSGSSGELF
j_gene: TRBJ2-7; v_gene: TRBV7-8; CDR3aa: ASSSSQNYEQY
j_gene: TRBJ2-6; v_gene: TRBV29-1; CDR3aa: RVDGLLGYGANVLT
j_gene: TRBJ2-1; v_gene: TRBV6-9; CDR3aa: ASSYSAGGPDRSSYNEQF
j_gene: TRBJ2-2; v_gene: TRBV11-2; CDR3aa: ASSTDSDTGELS
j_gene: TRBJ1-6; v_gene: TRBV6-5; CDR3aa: ASGYRQGLESPLH
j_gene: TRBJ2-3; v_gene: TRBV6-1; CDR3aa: ASSDGAWPADTQY
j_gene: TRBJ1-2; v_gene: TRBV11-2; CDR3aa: ASSSREPYGYT
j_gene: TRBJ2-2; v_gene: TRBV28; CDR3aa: ASSRTRESTGELF
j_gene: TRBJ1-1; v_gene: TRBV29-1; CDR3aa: SVSHDGAEAF
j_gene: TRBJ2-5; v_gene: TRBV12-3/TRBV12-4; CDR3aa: ASSLSGGQGEETQY
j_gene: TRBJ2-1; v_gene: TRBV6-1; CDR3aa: ASSTLTSGRSQEQF
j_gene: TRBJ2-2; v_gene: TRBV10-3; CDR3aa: AISKQGTGSNTVESF
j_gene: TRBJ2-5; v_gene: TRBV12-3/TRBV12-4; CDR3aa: ASSLAGVETQH
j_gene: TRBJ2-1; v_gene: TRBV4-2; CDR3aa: TSNQGSSLAGVHEQF
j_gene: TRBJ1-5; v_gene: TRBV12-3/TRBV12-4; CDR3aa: VSRRDTAINQPQH
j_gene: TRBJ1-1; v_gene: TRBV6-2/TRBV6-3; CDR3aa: VSNSAEKTEAF
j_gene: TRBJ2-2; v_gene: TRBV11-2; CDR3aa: TSSTDSNTGELS
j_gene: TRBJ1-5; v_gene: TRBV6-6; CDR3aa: ASSLGSGNQPER